A selection of T cell receptor beta chains follows, all from one sample in a study of CD8 T cells in Susac syndrome. MiXCR, applied by TCRdb to the immunoSEQ multiplex PCR reads, yields one record per CDR3 protein. Of a few hundred thousand distinct CDR3 sequences listed, 95% are singletons. Sequenced material: CD4+ T cells from PBMCs. Every receptor here comes from a human donor with multiple sclerosis. Both conserved end residues are part of each CDR3. D genes are given only for firm matches. Size is omitted from some rows. Given values are once, few, many or a class for expanded clones.

TRBV4-2,-,-,TRBJ2-3,TGTGCCAGCAGCCAAGATCGAGGAACTAGCCGACCAGATACGCAGTATTTT,CASSQDRGTSRPDTQYF
TRBV20-1,-,-,TRBJ1-2,TGCAGTGCTAAAGAAGGGGTTTTAGGCTACACCTTC,CSAKEGVLGYTF
TRBV7-2,TRBD2,-,TRBJ2-3,TGTGCCAGCAGCCCGGGACTAGCGGGAGGAGTATACACAGATACGCAGTATTTT,CASSPGLAGGVYTDTQYF
TRBV20-1,-,-,TRBJ2-5,TGCAGTGCTGTCAGAGGTGGAGAGACCCAGTACTTC,CSAVRGGETQYF
TRBV20-1,-,-,TRBJ2-5,TGCAGTGCTAGGACCCAGGTCTTGGAGACCCAGTACTTC,CSARTQVLETQYF
TRBV27,-,-,TRBJ2-7,TGTGCCAGCAGTGTTGGGCTCACTTCCTACGAGCAGTACTTC,CASSVGLTSYEQYF
TRBV29-1,-,-,TRBJ1-2,TGCAGCGTTGCGACAGTTACACCTAACTATGGCTACACCTTC,CSVATVTPNYGYTF
TRBV7-9,-,-,TRBJ2-1,TGTGCCAGCAGCTTAGTCCCAGGCTTCTACAATGAGCAGTTCTTC,CASSLVPGFYNEQFF
TRBV3-1,-,-,TRBJ2-4,TGTGCCAGCAGCCGCGGCAGTGGCGGGGGCCCCAAAAACATTCAGTACTTC,CASSRGSGGGPKNIQYF
TRBV7-9,TRBD2,once,TRBJ2-3,TGTGCCAGCAGCTTAGCAGGGACTAGCGGGGGCACAGATACGCAGTATTTT,CASSLAGTSGGTDTQYF
TRBV20-1,-,-,TRBJ2-2,TGCAGTGCGAGAGGAGCCGGGGAGCTGTTTTTT,CSARGAGELFF
TRBV6-1,-,-,TRBJ1-3,TGTGCCAGCAGGGCCCACCATTTT,CASRAHHF
TRBV20-1,-,-,TRBJ2-7,TGCAGTGCTAGAGGACCGGACACTCCCTACGAGCAGTACTTC,CSARGPDTPYEQYF
TRBV2,TRBD2,-,TRBJ2-5,TGTGCCAGCAGTGAAACTCTAGCGGGGGAGACCCAGTACTTC,CASSETLAGETQYF
TRBV5-1,-,-,TRBJ2-1,TGCGCCAGCACTCCGGACCCGAGCTGGTCCTACAATGAGCAGTTCTTC,CASTPDPSWSYNEQFF
TRBV7-3,TRBD2,-,TRBJ2-5,TGTGCCAGCAGCCCCTATCCCGTAACTAGCGGGAGTTCGGAAGAGACCCAGTACTTC,CASSPYPVTSGSSEETQYF
TRBV6-1,-,-,TRBJ1-1,TGTGCCACTACATCCGGAGGGGTGAACACTGAAGCTTTCTTT,CATTSGGVNTEAFF
TRBV7-2,TRBD2,-,TRBJ2-3,TGTGCCAGCAGCTCTAGCGGGCTCACAGATACGCAGTATTTT,CASSSSGLTDTQYF
TRBV7-2,TRBD2,-,TRBJ2-2,TGTGCCAGCAGTCCTCGAGCGGGGGAGACCGGGGAGCTGTTTTTT,CASSPRAGETGELFF
TRBV7-3,-,-,TRBJ2-2,TGTGCCAGCAGCTCCCAAGTTGGCGGGGAGCTGTTTTTT,CASSSQVGGELFF
TRBV29-1,TRBD1,-,TRBJ1-2,TGCAGCGTTTACTACCCCGGGACAGGCTATGGCTACACCTTC,CSVYYPGTGYGYTF
TRBV7-9,-,-,TRBJ1-2,TGTGCCAGCACCCCCAGACGGGGGGCTAACTATGGCTACACCTTC,CASTPRRGANYGYTF
TRBV5-4,-,-,TRBJ1-2,TGTGCCAGCAGCTCCGGGCCGGGGAACTATGGCTACACCTTC,CASSSGPGNYGYTF
TRBV6-5,-,-,TRBJ1-2,TGTGCCAGCAGTTACGGGGGGATCAACTATGGCTACACCTTC,CASSYGGINYGYTF
TRBV7-3,-,-,TRBJ2-5,TGTGCCAGCAGGCCGCAGGCCCAGTACTTC,CASRPQAQYF
TRBV11-2,-,-,TRBJ2-1,TGTGCCAGCAGCTTAGCGCGAGGTGGTAATGAGCAGTTCTTC,CASSLARGGNEQFF
TRBV27,-,-,TRBJ1-5,TGTGCCAGCAGTTTCGGGGGCGCGGGCCATAGCAATCAGCCCCAGCATTTT,CASSFGGAGHSNQPQHF
TRBV5-1,-,-,TRBJ1-2,TGCGCCAGCAGCTTGGTAGAAGGTTGGAGCTACACCTTC,CASSLVEGWSYTF
TRBV20-1,-,-,TRBJ2-5,TGCAGTGGCCGTAATGGGGCCGGGGGATGGCAAGAGACCCAGTACTTC,CSGRNGAGGWQETQYF
TRBV15,TRBD1,-,TRBJ1-1,TGTGCCACCAGCAGGGGACAGGGGGCTGTGACTGAAGCTTTCTTT,CATSRGQGAVTEAFF
TRBV12-3/TRBV12-4,-,-,TRBJ2-1,TGTGCCAGCATTCGAGGGGTATCTAATGAGCAGTTCTTC,CASIRGVSNEQFF
TRBV15,-,-,TRBJ2-7,TGTGCCACCAGCCCCTCCGACTGGAGCGGCTACGAGCAGTACTTC,CATSPSDWSGYEQYF
TRBV18,TRBD1,-,TRBJ2-3,TGTGCCAGCTCACCTCCGGGACAGAGCACAGATACGCAGTATTTT,CASSPPGQSTDTQYF
TRBV20-1,-,-,TRBJ2-1,TGCAGTGTCAGGAGTGGGAGCTCCTACAATGAGCAGTTCTTC,CSVRSGSSYNEQFF
TRBV30,-,-,TRBJ1-2,TGTGCCTCGAAACCAGGGAACTATGGCTACACCTTC,CASKPGNYGYTF
TRBV7-9,-,-,TRBJ2-3,TGTGCCAGCAGCCCCCGCCGATCAGCTAGCACAGATACGCAGTATTTT,CASSPRRSASTDTQYF
TRBV29-1,TRBD1,-,TRBJ1-3,TGCAGCGTTCGGGACAGGGGCGCATACGATGGAAACACCATATATTTT,CSVRDRGAYDGNTIYF
TRBV3-1,TRBD1,-,TRBJ2-2,TGTGCCAGCAGCCAGCCCGGGACAGGGATCTCCGGGGAGCTGTTTTTT,CASSQPGTGISGELFF
TRBV5-4,TRBD1,few,TRBJ2-4,TGTGCCAGCAGCTTCCTCAGGGGGAACATTCAGTACTTC,CASSFLRGNIQYF
TRBV4-2,-,-,TRBJ2-1,TGTGCCAGCAGCCAAGACCCACCATCTGGTCTCAATGAGCAGTTCTTC,CASSQDPPSGLNEQFF
TRBV29-1,-,-,TRBJ1-1,TGCAGCGTTGGAACCCTGGACAGAAACACTGAAGCTTTCTTT,CSVGTLDRNTEAFF
TRBV20-1,TRBD2,-,TRBJ2-1,TGCAGTGCTAGTCGGGAGGGCCTCACTGAGCAGTTCTTC,CSASREGLTEQFF
TRBV28,TRBD2,-,TRBJ2-5,TGTGCCAGCAGTTTCCCCGGGGGGCAAGAGACCCAGTACTTC,CASSFPGGQETQYF
TRBV6-1,TRBD1,-,TRBJ2-5,TGTGCCAGCAGGACAGGGGCGAGGGAGACCCAGTACTTC,CASRTGARETQYF
TRBV19,-,-,TRBJ1-1,TGTGCCAGTAGGGACGGACAGAACACTGAAGCTTTCTTT,CASRDGQNTEAFF